Described below is a single TCR beta chain sequence and its context. The CDR3 sequence is 13 residues long. The V end was cut by 6 bases, the J end by 9 bases, with 17 bases between. Germline V gives CDR1 MNHEY, CDR2 SMNVEV (reference sequence). These data belong to a study of T cell changes during pregnancy in multiple sclerosis. Generated by immunoSEQ multiplex PCR, the TCRdb table keeps only in-frame clones and is missing some. The sample has about 59,000 clones, about 94% seen once. This specimen consisted of CD8+ T cells from peripheral blood mononuclear cells, obtained after pregnancy. This chain uses TRBV27 with TRBJ2-5; possible D gene TRBD2, 6 bases. This receptor was obtained from a female donor with multiple sclerosis, enrolled in a pregnancy study. The CDR3 here is CASSRGPGGAQYF. CDR3 coding DNA: TGTGCCAGCAGCCGAGGGCCGGGCGGGGCCCAGTACTTC.